This TCR beta chain was sequenced for a study of T cells in Graves' hyperthyroidism and ophthalmopathy. Amplification yielded TCR beta CDR3 regions, with RNA transcripts as the source. HTBI primers were employed in a first-round RT-PCR of the TCR CDR3. TCRdb re-derived calls from the multiplex PCR reads in MiXCR, one entry per CDR3 protein. The table records a few hundred thousand distinct CDR3 sequences, roughly 20% of them present only once. After removal of 5 bases from V and 3 bases from J, the junction contained 4 bases not matched to a gene. Germline CDR1 SGHAT, CDR2 FQNNGV. The CDR3 is made up of 15 amino acids. This clonotype was picked up many times. A much larger clone lies one base from this, so it may be a read error.

The sequence was obtained from a man younger than 35 with Graves' ophthalmopathy. Sequenced sample: blood. The chain recombines TRBV11-2 with TRBJ2-3; TRBD2 aligns across 11 bases. The CDR3, as DNA: TGTGCCAGCAGCGCCCGACTAGCGGGGACAGATACGCAGTATTTT. It specifies CASSARLAGTDTQYF.